A single sample gave rise to the 27 T cell receptor beta chains below, sequenced in a study of cytomegalovirus exposure and HLA in healthy donors. The PCR ran on 60 Vbeta and 13 Jbeta primers. TCRdb keeps only in-frame clones here, not all; method: immunoSEQ multiplex PCR. This sample has roughly 150,000 clones, with 68% found just once. The sequencing sample was made of PBMCs. These receptor sequences come from a man aged 25-40 years in good health and CMV-seropositive.

CDR3 region: CASSLWGGLSTEAFF. In nucleotides, the CDR3 is TGTGCCAGCAGCTTATGGGGAGGGTTAAGCACTGAAGCTTTCTTT. The J gene is TRBJ1-1, the V gene TRBV7-2; D gene unclear. Germline V gene data show CDR1 as SGHTA and CDR2 as FQGNSA. The CDR3 loop spans 15 amino acids. The V gene lost 2 bases and the J gene lost 4 bases, with 14 bases spanning the gap.

This clone was counted between two and nine times. The DNA for the CDR3 is TGTGCCAGCAGTGAATATGTTAGGCAGGGGAATCAGCCCCAGCATTTT. This codes for CASSEYVRQGNQPQHF. V usage is TRBV6-1 and J usage is TRBJ1-5, with TRBD1 as a possible D gene (6 bases). The germline gives CDR1 MNHNS, CDR2 SASEGT. The CDR3 sequence is 16 residues long. V dropped 2 bases and J dropped 4 bases, with 15 bases sitting between them.

J is TRBJ1-1 and V is TRBV7-8; 10 bases are a match to TRBD1. Germline loops: CDR1 SGHVS, CDR2 FQNEAQ. V lost 5 bases and J lost 5; bases outside the gene matches: 8. The CDR3 length is 15 residues. CDR3 coding DNA: TGTGCCAGCAGCGCCCGGGACAGGGGTCGGACTGAAGCTTTCTTT. This encodes CASSARDRGRTEAFF.

V is TRBV30 and J is TRBJ2-3; 11 bases fit TRBD2. This CDR3 region has 16 residues. The trim removed 3 bases at V and 0 bases at J, leaving 5 bases unmatched. Germline CDR1 is GTSNPN and CDR2 is SVGIG (reference sequence). The CDR3 reads CAWSARLAGSTDTQYF. The CDR3, as DNA: TGTGCCTGGAGCGCGAGACTAGCGGGGAGCACAGATACGCAGTATTTT.

Note on this clone: At the DNA level, this CDR3 is encoded by other sequences in the same sample as well. The chain uses TRBV2 and TRBJ2-1; 9 positions agree with TRBD2. CDR1 is SNHLY and CDR2 is FYNNEI in the germline V gene. The CDR3 is 14 amino acids. V was clipped by 8 bases and J by 3 bases; unmatched bases: 5. The CDR3 DNA sequence: TGTGCCAGCCCTAGCGGGACCAGCTACAATGAGCAGTTCTTC. Protein sequence: CASPSGTSYNEQFF.

This chain uses TRBV5-1 with TRBJ2-4, with D possibly being TRBD2 (6 bases). This CDR3 has 15 amino acids. Germline V CDR1 and CDR2: SGHRS, YFSETQ. Trimming removed 4 bases from V and 10 bases from J, with 21 bases in between. CDR3 amino acids: CASSDGLWGEAIQYF. The CDR3 coding sequence is TGCGCCAGCAGCGACGGTCTTTGGGGGGAGGCTATTCAGTACTTC.

V is TRBV19 and J is TRBJ1-3; D gene ambiguous. This CDR3 contains 13 residues. Trimming took 5 bases from V and 0 from J, leaving 5 bases between them. Germline-derived CDR1 and CDR2 are LNHDA and SQIVND (reference sequence). DNA for the CDR3: TGTGCCAGTAGTTCGGTCTCTGGAAACACCATATATTTT. The encoded protein is CASSSVSGNTIYF.

The genes are TRBV5-1 and TRBJ2-1, with TRBD2 matching 11 bases. Germline trimming cut 4 bases from V and 7 bases from J; bases unmatched to any gene: 7. The CDR3 sequence is 15 residues long. Germline V gene sequence: CDR1 SGHRS, CDR2 YFSETQ. CDR3 region: CASSLLAGGVNEQFF. The DNA of the CDR3 is TGCGCCAGCAGCCTCCTAGCGGGAGGCGTTAATGAGCAGTTCTTC.

The chain is built from TRBV11-2 and TRBJ2-7; 9 nucleotides agree with TRBD2. The CDR3 totals 15 residues. Germline V gives CDR1 SGHAT, CDR2 FQNNGV. With 0 bases clipped from V and 4 bases from J, the junction kept 4 bases outside the gene matches. The CDR3 loop reads CASSLDPLAGYEQYF. The CDR3 nucleotides are TGTGCCAGCAGCTTAGATCCCCTAGCGGGATACGAGCAGTACTTC.

This clone appeared a few times. J is TRBJ2-7 and V is TRBV28, with D possibly being TRBD2 (6 bases). The CDR3 totals 16 residues. The germline V gene has CDR1 MDHEN and CDR2 SYDVKM. V lost 5 bases and J 0 bases, leaving 17 bases between the germline ends. CDR3 sequence: CASSGAGSPSSYEQYF. The CDR3 coding sequence is TGTGCCAGCAGTGGGGCGGGATCTCCAAGCTCCTACGAGCAGTACTTC.

The CDR3 loop is CASSQGLTQYF. Written as DNA, the CDR3 is TGTGCCAGCAGTCAGGGGCTTACGCAGTATTTT. The gene calls are TRBV25-1 and TRBJ2-3, with D perhaps TRBD1 (6 bases). V lost 5 bases and J lost 8, with 8 bases in between. CDR1 is MGHDK, CDR2 SYGVNS, per germline. The CDR3 extends over 11 amino acids.

The J gene is TRBJ1-5, the V gene TRBV19; 9 bases line up with TRBD1. This CDR3 has 15 amino acids. Trimming took 6 bases from V and 1 from J; bases not matched to a gene: 4. Germline-derived CDR1 and CDR2 are LNHDA and SQIVND (reference sequence). CDR3 DNA sequence: TGTGCCAGTAGATCACAGGGGGCGAGCAATCAGCCCCAGCATTTT. It yields the protein CASRSQGASNQPQHF.

CDR3 DNA: TGCGCCAGCGAAACGGGGAGCTCCTACAATGAGCAGTTCTTC. This translates into CASETGSSYNEQFF. The J gene is TRBJ2-1, the V gene TRBV5-1, with D maybe TRBD2 (5 bases). There are 14 residues in the CDR3. V was clipped by 7 bases and J by 0 bases, with 11 bases between them. Germline CDR1 reads SGHRS; CDR2 reads YFSETQ.

The rearrangement uses TRBV9 and TRBJ2-1, with 10 nucleotides matching TRBD2. Germline V CDR1 and CDR2: SGDLS, YYNGEE. This CDR3 is 15 amino acids long. V trimming: 4 bases; J trimming: 7 bases; junction bases outside the gene matches: 8. The CDR3 reads CASSSGLASGNEQFF. The CDR3 nucleotides read TGTGCCAGCAGCTCGGGACTAGCGTCAGGAAATGAGCAGTTCTTC. The complete variable domain, with remaining parts taken from reference TRBV9 and TRBJ2-1, reads DSGVTQTPKHLITATGQRVTLRCSPRSGDLSVYWYQQSLDQGLQFLIQYYNGEERAKGNILERFSAQQFPDLHSELNLSSLELGDSALYFCASSSGLASGNEQFFGPGTRLTVL.

The chain links TRBV28 to TRBJ2-7, with 8 bases that match TRBD2. The V gene's germline CDR1 is MDHEN and CDR2 SYDVKM. CDR3 length equals 14 residues. Trimming took 7 bases from V and 2 from J; bases not matched to a gene: 7. The CDR3 nucleotides are TGTGCCAGCACCCTACTAGCGGCGCCCTACGAGCAGTACTTC. Translated, it gives CASTLLAAPYEQYF.

The rearrangement links TRBV15 to TRBJ1-1; D is unclear. This CDR3 is built from 12 residues. Germline lookup yields CDR1 LNHNV and CDR2 YYDKDF (reference sequence). V lost 5 bases to trimming and J lost 6 bases, with 10 bases between them. The CDR3 here is CATSPTSAEAFF. The CDR3 DNA reads as TGTGCCACCAGCCCGACAAGTGCTGAAGCTTTCTTT.

The chain couples TRBV27 to TRBJ2-5, with 13 bases lining up with TRBD2. V lost 4 bases and J lost 11; bases outside the gene matches: 13. In germline, CDR1 is MNHEY, CDR2 SMNVEV (reference sequence). This CDR3 is built from 16 residues. The CDR3 DNA follows: TGTGCCAGCAGTTCCCTCGGGACTAGCGGGATAAGGGAGCAGTACTTC. This encodes CASSSLGTSGIREQYF.

This clone was observed a handful of times. Other DNA variants within this sample encode the same CDR3. V gene TRBV27 combines with J gene TRBJ1-4; TRBD1 matches 8 bases. Germline V gives CDR1 MNHEY, CDR2 SMNVEV (reference sequence). The V and J ends lost 6 bases and 2 bases, in that order; junction bases with no gene match: 5. CDR3 length equals 15 residues. CDR3 loop: CASRPSGGTNEKLFF. CDR3 DNA: TGTGCCAGCAGACCCTCAGGGGGCACTAATGAAAAACTGTTTTTT.

This clone is a singleton in its sample. The V call is TRBV21-1, the J call TRBJ1-3; the table's D call TRBD1 went unverified against the DNA. TRBV21-1 is noted as a pseudogene. The CDR3 has 19 amino acids. CDR3 protein: CASVRQLTALNFSGNTIYF. The CDR3 DNA follows: TGTGCCAGCGTCAGACAGCTTACTGCACTCAATTTCTCTGGAAACACCATATATTTT.

The chain is built from TRBV29-1 and TRBJ1-1; TRBD1 matches 9 bases. The CDR3 spans 13 residues. CDR1 SQVTM and CDR2 ANQGSEA come from the germline V gene. With V trimmed by 5 bases and J by 1 base, 2 bases remained unmatched. In DNA, the CDR3 is TGCAGCGTTTCGGGACAGGGGAACACTGAAGCTTTCTTT. This codes for CSVSGQGNTEAFF.

The sample holds a few counts of this clone. The chain links TRBV7-9 to TRBJ2-3; 9 positions agree with TRBD2. Germline CDR1 SEHNR, CDR2 FQNEAQ (reference sequence). This CDR3 spans 16 amino acids. V was clipped by 2 bases and J by 2 bases; unmatched bases: 5. CDR3: CASSLHAGGYTDTQYF. CDR3 DNA sequence: TGTGCCAGCAGCTTACACGCGGGAGGGTACACAGATACGCAGTATTTT.

V and J are TRBV5-1 and TRBJ2-3, with 8 bases matching TRBD1. The germline CDR1 and CDR2 sequences are SGHRS and YFSETQ. The CDR3 consists of 14 residues. V was clipped by 4 bases and J by 4 bases; unmatched bases: 5. CDR3 nucleotides: TGCGCCAGCAGCGAAGGACAGGGAGCAGATACGCAGTATTTT. Amino acid sequence: CASSEGQGADTQYF.

The J gene is TRBJ2-3, the V gene TRBV7-9; TRBD2 agrees at 11 bases. CDR3 length: 15 residues. V shed 5 bases and J 2 bases; nucleotides not matched to a gene: 3. Germline loops: CDR1 SEHNR, CDR2 FQNEAQ (reference sequence). The CDR3 nucleotides are TGTGCCAGCAGCCCGACTAGCGGGACCACAGATACGCAGTATTTT. It codes for CASSPTSGTTDTQYF.

The chain couples TRBV7-2 to TRBJ2-7, with D possibly being TRBD2 (6 bases). Germline V gene data show CDR1 as SGHTA and CDR2 as FQGNSA. V shed 5 bases and J shed 8 bases, with 16 bases lying between them. The CDR3 is 13 residues long. The CDR3 sequence is CASSPGTDGQQYF. The CDR3 bases are TGTGCCAGCAGCCCGGGGACTGACGGCCAGCAGTACTTC.

V and J are TRBV18 and TRBJ2-1, with TRBD1 matching over 7 bases. With V trimmed by 3 bases and J by 6 bases, 8 bases remained unmatched. Germline V gives CDR1 KGHSH, CDR2 LQKENI. The CDR3 is 15 residues long. In nucleotides, the CDR3 is TGTGCCAGCTCACCCGCCTCAGACAGGGCCAATGAGCAGTTCTTC. This codes for CASSPASDRANEQFF.

This clone occurred a few times. The V call is TRBV5-5, the J call TRBJ2-5, with D tentatively TRBD1 (5 bases). Trimming shortened V by 0 bases and J by 5 bases, and 11 bases separated the two germline ends. The CDR3 length is 14 residues. Per germline, CDR1 SGHKS and CDR2 YYEKEE (reference sequence). As DNA, the CDR3 is TGTGCCAGCAGCTTGGGGGCAGGGATTGAGACCCAGTACTTC. This translates into CASSLGAGIETQYF.

This clone was seen once. The V gene is TRBV5-1, the J gene TRBJ2-1; 8 bases line up with TRBD1. V lost 4 bases, J lost 0 bases, and 3 bases stayed unmatched. This CDR3 has 15 residues. The germline V gene encodes CDR1 SGHRS and CDR2 YFSETQ. The CDR3 is CASSRQGSSYNEQFF. The CDR3 DNA is TGCGCCAGCAGCCGACAGGGGAGCTCCTACAATGAGCAGTTCTTC.